These 28 T cell receptor beta chains share one sample of origin, sequenced in a study of shared clonotypes between healthy human individuals (dated by TCRdb to between 2020 and 2021). The library was built by means of the immunoSEQ multiplex PCR assay. TCRdb carries this immuneACCESS record with in-frame sequences only. Its versions omit some clonotypes, under half of them owing to an unresolved V gene in the studies checked, with the rest unexplained. In all, the sample holds 490,000 or so clones, and about three quarters of those were seen once. The ten biggest clones cover approximately 12% of the sample. The specimen sequenced was PBMCs. These receptor sequences come from a woman aged 40 to 55 in good health. Some clones in this sample may be carry-over from other donors' samples.

This sequence joins TRBV15 and TRBJ1-1; TRBD1 is a possible D gene (6 bases). CDR3 length equals 14 residues. V was shortened by 5 bases and J by 1 base, with 11 bases between the two germline ends. The germline CDR1 and CDR2 sequences are LNHNV and YYDKDF (reference sequence). The DNA of the CDR3 is TGTGCCACCAGCGGAACAGGGCCGAACACTGAAGCTTTCTTT. It specifies CATSGTGPNTEAFF.

This clone appeared a single time. The chain couples TRBV5-1 to TRBJ2-1, with 9 bases lining up with TRBD1. The J segment lost 2 bases and the V segment lost 2 bases, leaving 8 bases of the junction unmatched. The CDR3 extends over 17 amino acids. Germline values: CDR1 SGHRS, CDR2 YFSETQ. The CDR3 DNA reads TGCGCCAGCAGCTTACCCCGGGGGACAGGGCCCTACAATGAGCAGTTCTTC. This sequence encodes CASSLPRGTGPYNEQFF.

This clone was counted only a few times. The chain uses TRBV29-1 and TRBJ1-2; 10 nucleotides align to TRBD1. The CDR3 runs to 11 residues. CDR1 and CDR2 (germline): SQVTM, ANQGSEA. Unmatched junction bases numbered 7, after V lost 6 bases and J lost 12 bases. The CDR3 spells CSVTGTGVNTF. Written as DNA, the CDR3 is TGCAGCGTCACCGGGACAGGGGTGAACACCTTC.

This clone was seen a handful of times. This chain connects TRBV27 to TRBJ2-3; D may match TRBD1 or TRBD2 (5 bases each). With 8 bases removed from V and 1 base from J, the gap between germline ends came to 25 bases. CDR1 and CDR2 from the germline V gene are MNHEY and SMNVEV (reference sequence). This CDR3 region has 18 residues. The CDR3 reads CASGDAGRRVMGTDTQYF. CDR3 coding DNA: TGTGCCAGCGGGGACGCAGGGCGTCGCGTTATGGGCACAGATACGCAGTATTTT.

The chain couples TRBV11-2 to TRBJ2-7; D is possibly TRBD1 (5 bases). V was clipped by 0 bases and J by 1 base, with 10 bases between them. CDR3 length equals 15 residues. From germline, CDR1 is SGHAT and CDR2 FQNNGV. The CDR3 protein is CASSLDPGQSYEQYF. CDR3 DNA: TGTGCCAGCAGCTTAGATCCAGGGCAGTCCTACGAGCAGTACTTC.

The chain uses TRBV7-9 and TRBJ2-2; D possibly corresponds to TRBD2 (5 bases). The germline V gene encodes CDR1 SEHNR and CDR2 FQNEAQ (reference sequence). The CDR3 covers 15 residues. Deletions cut 1 base from V and 1 base from J, with 7 bases between. CDR3 coding DNA: TGTGCCAGCAGCTTAGACAGCGGGAACACCGGGGAGCTGTTTTTT. This gives the protein CASSLDSGNTGELFF. Combining the CDR3 with reference TRBV7-9 and TRBJ2-2 gives the whole variable domain DTGVSQNPRHKITKRGQNVTFRCDPISEHNRLYWYRQTLGQGPEFLTYFQNEAQLEKSRLLSDRFSAERPKGSFSTLEIQRTEQGDSAMYLCASSLDSGNTGELFFGEGSRLTVL.

This chain uses TRBV9 with TRBJ2-3, with D unclear. Germline CDR1 SGDLS, CDR2 YYNGEE. CDR3 length: 12 amino acids. V was pared by 3 bases and J by 0 bases, with 2 bases between. The chain's CDR3 is CASSESTDTQYF. DNA for the CDR3: TGTGCCAGCAGCGAAAGCACAGATACGCAGTATTTT.

Points on this clone: Being one base from a much bigger clone, this may be a read error. The chain employs TRBV7-8 and TRBJ1-1, with unresolved D. Trimming took off 1 base at V and 1 base at J, with 4 bases between the two ends. Germline CDR1 and CDR2: SGHVS and FQNEAQ. This CDR3 is built from 13 residues. DNA of the CDR3: TGTGCCAGCAGCTTAGGACAGAACACTGAAGCTTTCTTT. It encodes CASSLGQNTEAFF.

V and J are TRBV9 and TRBJ2-2, with D hard to call. The CDR3 runs 14 residues. Germline CDR1 SGDLS, CDR2 YYNGEE. V lost 4 bases and J 4 bases, leaving 11 bases between the germline ends. This chain's CDR3 is CASSPPLSTGELFF. Here the CDR3 DNA reads TGTGCCAGCAGCCCCCCCCTTAGCACCGGGGAGCTGTTTTTT.

The V call is TRBV28, the J call TRBJ2-3; tentative D call: TRBD2 (6 bases). Trimming cost V 5 bases and J 0 bases, with 15 bases left between them. Germline CDR1 reads MDHEN; CDR2 reads SYDVKM. This CDR3 contains 16 residues. The CDR3 DNA is TGTGCCAGCAGTGCCGGGACTCACTTTAGCACAGATACGCAGTATTTT. The encoded protein is CASSAGTHFSTDTQYF.

The chain couples TRBV30 to TRBJ2-5; TRBD2 is a possible D gene (5 bases). V was cut by 5 bases and J by 11 bases, with 15 bases left in between. Germline V lookup: CDR1 GTSNPN, CDR2 SVGIG (reference sequence). The CDR3 loop spans 11 amino acids. The chain's CDR3 is CAWGSAIAQYF. The CDR3 region has the DNA TGTGCCTGGGGGAGTGCGATTGCGCAGTACTTC.

The rearrangement links TRBV6-6 to TRBJ2-1; 7 bases fit TRBD2. CDR3 length: 15 amino acids. J lost 0 bases, V lost 2 bases, and 1 base had no gene match. Germline CDR1 is MNHNY and CDR2 is SVGAGI (reference sequence). CDR3 coding DNA: TGTGCCAGCAGTTACGGCGGGAGCTCCTACAATGAGCAGTTCTTC. Amino acids: CASSYGGSSYNEQFF.

This clone was observed a few times. The chain employs TRBV7-9 and TRBJ1-1; 10 nucleotides agree with TRBD1. From germline, CDR1 is SEHNR and CDR2 FQNEAQ (reference sequence). The CDR3 totals 13 residues. Losses at the gene ends were 1 base for V and 11 bases for J; bases not matched to a gene: 4. CDR3 bases: TGTGCCAGCAGCTTAGTGGGACAGGGGTTGGCTTTCTTT. Residues: CASSLVGQGLAFF.

The J gene is TRBJ2-7, the V gene TRBV4-2, with a possible D match to TRBD1 (7 bases). The V end was cut by 0 bases, the J end by 4 bases, with 25 bases between. CDR1 and CDR2 from the germline V gene are LGHNA and YNFKEQ. This CDR3 comprises 19 residues. CDR3 DNA: TGTGCCAGCAGCCAAGACTTAGGGGCCCCAGGGGGGCAAGCGTACGAGCAGTACTTC. Translating gives CASSQDLGAPGGQAYEQYF.

This clone has just a few counts. V usage is TRBV6-5 and J usage is TRBJ2-7; D may correspond to TRBD1 or TRBD2 (6 bases each). The CDR3 contains 15 residues. From germline, CDR1 is MNHEY and CDR2 SVGAGI. The V gene lost 4 bases and the J gene lost 2 bases, with 15 bases spanning the gap. The CDR3 sequence: CASSSAGWDTYEQYF. The CDR3 DNA reads as TGTGCCAGCAGTTCCGCGGGGTGGGACACCTACGAGCAGTACTTC.

This sequence joins TRBV5-8 and TRBJ2-3; D is perhaps TRBD2 (6 bases). The V gene's germline CDR1 is SGHTS and CDR2 YDEGEE. The CDR3 length is 17 residues. V was cut by 4 bases and J by 4 bases, with 22 bases left in between. The CDR3 DNA reads as TGTGCCAGCAGCGCGAATATAGCGGTGTATGGCTCAGATACGCAGTATTTT. Translation: CASSANIAVYGSDTQYF.

The chain has TRBV27 and TRBJ1-5, with D possibly matching TRBD1 (5 bases). This CDR3 is 14 amino acids long. Trimming stripped 5 bases from V and 4 bases from J, with 12 bases between. The V gene's germline CDR1 is MNHEY and CDR2 SMNVEV (reference sequence). CDR3 in amino acids: CASSTLDSNQPQHF. The CDR3 DNA reads TGTGCCAGCAGTACACTCGACAGTAATCAGCCCCAGCATTTT.

The chain links TRBV2 to TRBJ1-5; D is unresolved. Germline V lookup: CDR1 SNHLY, CDR2 FYNNEI. Trimming removed 1 base from V and 4 bases from J, with 5 bases in between. The CDR3 has 13 amino acids. CDR3 DNA: TGTGCCAGCAGTGAAGAGGGAAATCAGCCCCAGCATTTT. Translation gives CASSEEGNQPQHF.

This clone appeared many times. This chain uses TRBV10-3 with TRBJ1-5; D ambiguous. V shed 8 bases and J shed 6 bases, with 14 bases lying between them. CDR3 length equals 13 residues. In germline, CDR1 is ENHRY, CDR2 SYGVKD. The CDR3 DNA reads as TGTGCCATCCGAGAAAGGGCCGGTCAGCCCCAGCATTTT. Its protein is CAIRERAGQPQHF.

This clone has only a few counts. V and J are TRBV9 and TRBJ1-2, with D perhaps matching TRBD1 (5 bases). This CDR3 spans 13 amino acids. Trimming pared 0 bases from V and 6 bases from J, leaving 9 bases between. Germline V gene data show CDR1 as SGDLS and CDR2 as YYNGEE. CDR3 in amino acids: CASSVVLGDGYTF. The DNA of the CDR3 is TGTGCCAGCAGCGTAGTATTGGGGGATGGCTACACCTTC. Supplemented by reference TRBV9 and TRBJ1-2, the full variable domain reads DSGVTQTPKHLITATGQRVTLRCSPRSGDLSVYWYQQSLDQGLQFLIQYYNGEERAKGNILERFSAQQFPDLHSELNLSSLELGDSALYFCASSVVLGDGYTFGSGTRLTVV.

This chain uses TRBV25-1 with TRBJ1-1; the D is unclear. Germline CDR1 reads MGHDK; CDR2 reads SYGVNS. This CDR3 spans 13 amino acids. Trimming stripped 8 bases from V and 2 bases from J, with 12 bases between. The CDR3 is CASAGRVNTEAFF. CDR3 bases: TGTGCCAGCGCCGGGAGGGTTAACACTGAAGCTTTCTTT.

The chain is built from TRBV7-2 and TRBJ2-7, with 9 bases that match TRBD2. V shed 4 bases, J shed 3 bases, and the junction held 16 bases outside the gene matches. The CDR3 runs 18 residues. CDR1 SGHTA and CDR2 FQGNSA come from the germline V gene. CDR3 sequence (DNA): TGTGCCAGCAGCTCGGGACTAGCCCGGGTACGGTCAGGCTACGAGCAGTACTTC. This translates into CASSSGLARVRSGYEQYF.

V usage is TRBV5-4 and J usage is TRBJ2-2; 12 bases map to TRBD1. The CDR3 runs 15 residues. The germline V gene has CDR1 SGHNT and CDR2 YYREEE (reference sequence). V was pared by 4 bases and J by 9 bases, with 7 bases of the junction left unmatched. The CDR3 DNA reads TGTGCCAGCAGCGCCGGGACAGGGGGCGTCAGGGAGCTGTTTTTT. Translated, it gives CASSAGTGGVRELFF.

The V gene is TRBV28, the J gene TRBJ2-7; 9 bases line up with TRBD1. CDR1 and CDR2 from the germline V gene are MDHEN and SYDVKM. Trimming cost V 3 bases and J 9 bases; bases outside gene matches: 15. This CDR3 has 16 amino acids. DNA for the CDR3: TGTGCCAGCAGTTTGGCCCCCGGGACAGGGCTCGTCGGGCAGTACTTC. Translation: CASSLAPGTGLVGQYF.

The sample holds a few counts of this clone. A clone one base away is much larger, so this may be a read error. The gene calls are TRBV30 and TRBJ1-2; no clear D gene. The CDR3 runs to 14 residues. Germline V gene sequence: CDR1 GTSNPN, CDR2 SVGIG (reference sequence). The CDR3 sequence is CAWSDGTLGYGCTF. For the CDR3, the DNA is TGTGCCTGGAGTGATGGCACCCTGGGCTATGGCTGCACCTTC.

V usage is TRBV28 and J usage is TRBJ1-2, with D perhaps TRBD1 (5 bases). This CDR3 has 14 residues. With 5 bases removed from V and 8 bases from J, the gap between germline ends came to 18 bases. Germline values: CDR1 MDHEN, CDR2 SYDVKM. CDR3 in DNA: TGTGCCAGCAGTGTCGGCGGAGGCTCAGGGGGCTACACCTTC. Its protein product is CASSVGGGSGGYTF.

Notes on this clone: The sample has other DNA sequences that encode this CDR3 too. The rearrangement joins TRBV27 to TRBJ2-7, with D unresolved. Germline assignment: CDR1 MNHEY and CDR2 SMNVEV (reference sequence). The length of the CDR3 is 9 residues. Trimming cost V 8 bases and J 4 bases, with 3 bases left between them. CDR3 region: CASGYEQYF. The CDR3, as DNA: TGTGCCAGCGGGTACGAGCAGTACTTC.

The chain uses TRBV7-6 and TRBJ2-1; 9 nucleotides match TRBD1. V shed 5 bases and J 7 bases; nucleotides not matched to a gene: 9. The CDR3 has 15 amino acids. Germline V gene lookup returns CDR1 SGHVS and CDR2 FNYEAQ. CDR3 nucleotide sequence: TGTGCCAGCAGCGTAGGAACAGGGGGCGGGAATGAGCAGTTCTTC. Protein product: CASSVGTGGGNEQFF.